This TCR beta chain was found in a study of T-cell reconstitution after alpha-beta-depleted transplantation in children. Unique molecular identifiers tagged the TCRbeta library. MiXCR, run by TCRdb on the PCR reads, gives a single entry per CDR3 protein. The table records hundreds of thousands of distinct CDR3 sequences, 16% of them present only once. CDR1 is LNHNV, CDR2 YYDKDF, per germline (reference sequence). This CDR3 spans 14 amino acids. V trimming: 3 bases; J trimming: 5 bases; junction bases outside the gene matches: 5. In this sample, this clonotype turned up many times. The sequencing here drew on PBMCs from the stem cell graft donor, taken from the stem cell graft. The genes are TRBV15 and TRBJ2-7; 9 bases match TRBD1. This clonotype was obtained from a human donor who donated a stem cell graft to a child with acute myeloid leukemia. The CDR3 coding sequence is TGTGCCACCAGCAGGGCGGGACAGGGTAACGAGCAGTACTTC. Translation: CATSRAGQGNEQYF.